The clone carrying this T cell receptor beta chain was recorded at least ten times. The antigen remains undetermined. This sample stems from a study of T cell repertoires in cytomegalovirus infection. Study in general: CMV infection and matching HLA type were both indicated by public TCR beta signatures.

TCRdb redid the calling of the reads with MiXCR, one entry per CDR3 protein. The table shows over 250,000 distinct CDR3 sequences, with 20% to 25% occurring only once. The CDR3 totals 13 residues. CDR1 is SGHTA, CDR2 FQGNSA, per germline. V was trimmed by 6 bases and J by 0 bases, leaving 7 bases between them. Study-wide results and caveats: Cumulated frequencies of public TCR beta families served to identify carriers of CMV plus the relevant HLA.

The chain employs TRBV7-2 and TRBJ2-3; D is ambiguous. The source was cultured PBMCs, collected from culture after CMV antigen stimulation. The clonotype was recovered from a human donor in good health (CMV status not recorded). Some clones in this sample may be carry-over from other donors' samples. CDR3 in DNA: TGTGCCAGCAGGCTAACTAGCACAGATACGCAGTATTTT. This sequence encodes CASRLTSTDTQYF.